This TCR beta chain was documented in a study of beta chain features in type 1 diabetes. Study-level findings and limits: Type 1 diabetes patients had fewer VDJ junction insertions and more deletions. When Type 1 diabetes patients were examined, their TCRB CDR3s proved moderately but significantly shorter in all four CD4+ subsets. Within patients, naive, central memory and Treg TCRB repertoires seemed more similar than within healthy donors. PCR might favor shorter templates, but any such skew would affect patients and controls equally.

As every portion of the isolated RNA was reverse transcribed, the sequencing read expressed TCRB transcripts. Sequencing was performed with immunoSEQ multiplex PCR; in TCRdb, only in-frame clones are kept and a portion is missing. The data show 500,000 to 800,000 clones, 9.5% to 15% seen once. Comment on this clone: Its cognate antigen is unknown.

The germline CDR1 and CDR2 sequences are GTSNPN and SVGIG (reference sequence). This CDR3 has 16 residues. With 3 bases removed from V and 3 bases from J, the gap between germline ends came to 21 bases. Input material: naive CD4+ T cells from blood. The receptor comes from a man in his thirties or forties with type 1 diabetes. The chain recombines TRBV30 with TRBJ2-7; TRBD1 might be the D (5 bases). Here the CDR3 DNA reads TGTGCCTGGAGACAGGCGGCCACGACCCACTACTACGAGCAGTACTTC. Amino acid sequence: CAWRQAATTHYYEQYF.